The present TCR beta chain was sequenced within a study of blood T cell repertoires in COVID-19. Study at large: The United States, Italy and Spain were the sources of the acute and convalescent COVID-19 samples.

This CDR3 has 12 residues. CDR1 is GTSNPN and CDR2 is SVGIG in the germline V gene (reference sequence). With 0 bases removed from V and 2 bases from J, the gap between germline ends came to 4 bases. This clone was picked up a small number of times. This sample includes further DNA sequences coding for the same CDR3. Produced via immunoSEQ multiplex PCR; TCRdb's table is partial and in-frame only. The sample records 350,000 to 400,000 clones, approximately 89% being singletons. Recruitment covered roughly 22 US areas and drew participants whose ages spanned roughly 18 to 100 years. Each participant's cohort was designated according to participant-reported clinical history.

The TCR sequence derives from a woman aged 25-40 years who had recovered from COVID-19. The chain employs TRBV30 and TRBJ1-1; D gene ambiguous. Sequencing used PBMCs or T cells enriched from blood (not recorded which). CDR3 protein: CAWSVANTEAFF. In DNA form, the CDR3 reads TGTGCCTGGAGTGTAGCTAACACTGAAGCTTTCTTT.